The clone carrying this TCR beta chain was seen only a few times. A sample-barcoded 5' primer and a J-beta primer mix were used in a second PCR of roughly 6 to 11 cycles. TCRdb redid the calling of the 5' RACE reads with MiXCR, one entry per CDR3 protein. The data show 380,000 or so distinct CDR3 sequences, about 55% seen once. The CDR3 loop spans 13 amino acids. Between the trimmed V and J ends, which lost 6 bases and 4 bases, there was a span of 12 bases. The germline V gene encodes CDR1 MNHNS and CDR2 SASEGT. This specimen comes from a study of blood T cells in healthy people across ages. The sequenced sample was blood. This sequence was found in a man aged 60 to 69 in good health. The rearrangement uses TRBV6-1 and TRBJ1-2, with D hard to call. The DNA of the CDR3 is TGTGCCAGCAGCGACACCTATCTCTATGGCTACACCTTC. This sequence encodes CASSDTYLYGYTF.